The clone carrying this T cell receptor (beta chain) was recorded many times. Its antigen is currently unknown. Template material for TCR beta VDJ and CDR3 profiling consisted of genomic DNA. TCRdb reanalysed the reads using MiXCR and keeps one entry per CDR3 protein. The sample has about 170,000 distinct CDR3 sequences, 55% to 80% seen once. The data were obtained in a study of CD8+CD57+ T cells in acquired aplastic anemia. Study as a whole: Average DNA yield from sorted CD4+ and CD8+ cells was roughly 3 ug. Points from the study as a whole: Around 27 CD8+ CDR3 sequences occurred in both the patients and the controls.

CDR1 and CDR2 (germline): SGHVS, FQNEAQ. V shed 6 bases and J 4 bases; nucleotides not matched to a gene: 8. The CDR3 consists of 15 residues. This rearrangement joins TRBV7-8 to TRBJ2-7; TRBD2 agrees at 11 bases. The receptor was isolated from a human donor in good health. Sequencing was performed on sorted CD4+, CD8+, or CD8+CD57+ T cells (not recorded which) from PBMCs. The CDR3 region has the DNA TGTGCCAGCAGTACCGGGACTAGCGGCTTATACGAGCAGTACTTC. It specifies CASSTGTSGLYEQYF.